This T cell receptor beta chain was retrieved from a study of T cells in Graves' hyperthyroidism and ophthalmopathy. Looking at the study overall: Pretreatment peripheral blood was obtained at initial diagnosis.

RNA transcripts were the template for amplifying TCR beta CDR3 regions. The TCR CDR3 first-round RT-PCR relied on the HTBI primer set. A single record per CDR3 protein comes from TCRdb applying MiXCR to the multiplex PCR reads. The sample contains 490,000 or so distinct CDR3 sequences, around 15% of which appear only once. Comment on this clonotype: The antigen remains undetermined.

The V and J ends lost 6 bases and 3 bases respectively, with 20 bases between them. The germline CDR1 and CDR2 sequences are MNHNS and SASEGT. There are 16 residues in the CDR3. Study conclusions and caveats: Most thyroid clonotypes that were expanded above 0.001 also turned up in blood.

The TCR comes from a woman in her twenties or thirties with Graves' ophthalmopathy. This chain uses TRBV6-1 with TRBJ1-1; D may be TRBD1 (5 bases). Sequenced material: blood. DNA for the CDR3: TGTGCCAGCAGGGATAAGGGACTAGCGGGCTACACTGAAGCTTTCTTT. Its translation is CASRDKGLAGYTEAFF.